The 18 T cell receptor beta chains reported below all come from one sample, sequenced in a study of OX40 agonist ivuxolimab in advanced cancers. Profiled with immunoSEQ multiplex PCR; TCRdb holds only in-frame clones, not every one. The sample shows 77,000 or so clones, 92% of them seen only once. Sequenced material: CD4+ or CD8+ T cells sorted from blood, taken in a trial of the OX40 agonist ivuxolimab. These receptors all come from an adult with an advanced solid tumor such as melanoma, head and neck, liver or kidney cancer.

This sequence joins TRBV7-2 and TRBJ1-2; possible D gene TRBD1, 5 bases. Trimming took 1 base from V and 2 from J, leaving 14 bases between them. This CDR3 is built from 16 residues. The germline V gene has CDR1 SGHTA and CDR2 FQGNSA. DNA of the CDR3: TGTGCCAGCAGCTTAGTATCGAGACAGAACAACTATGGCTACACCTTC. This codes for CASSLVSRQNNYGYTF.

V gene TRBV21-1 combines with J gene TRBJ2-1; the tabulated D call, TRBD2, remains unverified against the DNA. TRBV21-1 is described as a pseudogene. This CDR3 is 16 amino acids long. CDR3 sequence reads: CASSKVGTSDYNEQFF. Written as DNA, the CDR3 is TGTGCCAGCAGCAAAGTAGGGACTAGCGACTACAATGAGCAGTTCTTC.

The chain recombines TRBV19 with TRBJ1-3; unclear D gene. Germline CDR1 reads LNHDA; CDR2 reads SQIVND (reference sequence). V was clipped by 2 bases and J by 0 bases, with 17 bases between them. The CDR3 spans 18 residues. CDR3 protein: CASSIRGARRPSGNTIYF. DNA for the CDR3: TGTGCCAGTAGTATAAGAGGAGCGAGACGGCCCTCTGGAAACACCATATATTTT. The entire variable domain, with the rest obtained from reference TRBV19 and TRBJ1-3, is as follows: DGGITQSPKYLFRKEGQNVTLSCEQNLNHDAMYWYRQDPGQGLRLIYYSQIVNDFQKGDIAEGYSVSREKKESFPLTVTSAQKNPTAFYLCASSIRGARRPSGNTIYFGEGSWLTVV.

This chain connects TRBV9 to TRBJ2-7; perhaps D is TRBD1 or TRBD2 (5 bases each). Germline values: CDR1 SGDLS, CDR2 YYNGEE. V lost 3 bases and J lost 2, with 15 bases in between. The CDR3 spans 15 residues. This chain's CDR3 is CASSAGTERAYEQYF. The CDR3 DNA follows: TGTGCCAGCAGCGCCGGGACCGAGAGAGCCTACGAGCAGTACTTC.

DNA of the CDR3: TGTGCCAGCAGTTACGGGAGGGTCAACATTCAGTACTTC. Translation: CASSYGRVNIQYF. The J gene is TRBJ2-4, the V gene TRBV6-6; 7 bases fit TRBD2. Germline loops: CDR1 MNHNY, CDR2 SVGAGI (reference sequence). CDR3 size: 13 residues. Trimming cost V 2 bases and J 7 bases; bases outside gene matches: 2.

V is TRBV7-9 and J is TRBJ2-5, with TRBD2 as a possible D gene (7 bases). The ends were cut back, 6 bases at V and 6 bases at J, with 14 bases in the middle. The CDR3 has 13 residues. Per germline, CDR1 SEHNR and CDR2 FQNEAQ (reference sequence). The CDR3 loop is CASSRAGAKTQYF. The CDR3 nucleotides read TGTGCCAGCAGTCGGGCGGGGGCCAAGACCCAGTACTTC.

The rearrangement joins TRBV5-4 to TRBJ2-7, with 7 bases aligning to TRBD2. CDR3 length: 14 residues. The germline V gene has CDR1 SGHNT and CDR2 YYREEE (reference sequence). V lost 4 bases, J lost 9 bases, and 13 bases stayed unmatched. CDR3 in amino acids: CASSPEGSSGGQYF. As DNA, the CDR3 is TGTGCCAGCAGCCCTGAGGGTTCTAGCGGCGGGCAGTACTTC.

The rearrangement uses TRBV4-2 and TRBJ2-7; TRBD2 aligns across 8 bases. There are 16 residues in the CDR3. The J segment lost 7 bases and the V segment lost 0 bases, leaving 11 bases of the junction unmatched. Germline lookup yields CDR1 LGHNA and CDR2 YNFKEQ. CDR3 amino acids: CASSQEGRAGDKEQYF. The CDR3 DNA is TGTGCCAGCAGCCAAGAAGGACGAGCGGGAGATAAAGAGCAGTACTTC.

V gene TRBV7-6 combines with J gene TRBJ2-3; 10 nucleotides line up with TRBD2. V lost 3 bases, J lost 5 bases, and 2 bases stayed unmatched. The CDR3 contains 14 residues. From germline, CDR1 is SGHVS and CDR2 FNYEAQ. DNA of the CDR3: TGTGCCAGCAGCTTGAGGACTAGCGGAGATACGCAGTATTTT. Its translation is CASSLRTSGDTQYF.

The chain couples TRBV5-4 to TRBJ1-1, with D unclear. CDR1 and CDR2 (germline): SGHNT, YYREEE (reference sequence). Trimming left V 0 bases short and J 5 bases short, with 5 bases between. The CDR3 extends over 12 amino acids. This CDR3 is CASSLEGTEAFF. The CDR3 bases are TGTGCCAGCAGCTTGGAAGGTACTGAAGCTTTCTTT.

This chain connects TRBV21-1 to TRBJ2-7; the table's D call of TRBD1 was not tested on the DNA. TRBV21-1 is labeled a pseudogene. This CDR3 has 14 residues. The CDR3 protein is CASSPSDRIYEQYF. The CDR3, as DNA: TGTGCCAGCAGCCCTTCGGACAGGATATACGAGCAGTACTTC.

The chain joins TRBV9 to TRBJ2-3; TRBD2 matches at 7 bases. The V and J ends lost 0 bases and 2 bases, in that order; junction bases with no gene match: 3. CDR1 and CDR2 from the germline V gene are SGDLS and YYNGEE. The CDR3 is 15 amino acids. The CDR3 loop reads CASSVASGYTDTQYF. DNA of the CDR3: TGTGCCAGCAGCGTAGCTAGCGGTTACACAGATACGCAGTATTTT.

In its sample, this clone was seen once. The chain carries TRBV15 and TRBJ1-2, with TRBD1 as a possible D gene (5 bases). The CDR3 length is 18 residues. Per the germline V gene, CDR1 is LNHNV and CDR2 is YYDKDF (reference sequence). Trimming removed 4 bases from V and 2 bases from J, with 23 bases in between. This CDR3 reads CATSTSGEMGGSNYGYTF. The CDR3 DNA follows: TGTGCCACCAGCACCTCTGGGGAGATGGGGGGGAGCAACTATGGCTACACCTTC.

CDR3 in amino acids: CASLPEGAPGNTIYF. CDR3 in DNA: TGTGCCAGTCTACCTGAGGGGGCGCCTGGAAACACCATATATTTT. The chain is built from TRBV19 and TRBJ1-3, with TRBD1 matching 7 bases. Per germline, CDR1 LNHDA and CDR2 SQIVND (reference sequence). The trim removed 8 bases at V and 2 bases at J, leaving 9 bases unmatched. This CDR3 comprises 15 residues. Filled out from reference TRBV19 and TRBJ1-3, the complete variable domain reads DGGITQSPKYLFRKEGQNVTLSCEQNLNHDAMYWYRQDPGQGLRLIYYSQIVNDFQKGDIAEGYSVSREKKESFPLTVTSAQKNPTAFYLCASLPEGAPGNTIYFGEGSWLTVV.

The rearrangement joins TRBV2 to TRBJ1-1; the match to TRBD1 covers 9 bases. V was clipped by 4 bases and J by 1 base; unmatched bases: 4. The CDR3 has 15 amino acids. Germline V gene lookup returns CDR1 SNHLY and CDR2 FYNNEI. The CDR3 nucleotides are TGTGCCAGCAGTGTCGGACAGGGGCAGAACACTGAAGCTTTCTTT. This sequence encodes CASSVGQGQNTEAFF.

The chain recombines TRBV29-1 with TRBJ2-5; TRBD1 might be the D (7 bases). This CDR3 contains 14 residues. The germline V and J ends were trimmed by 3 bases and 5 bases, with 16 bases remaining between them. Germline V gives CDR1 SQVTM, CDR2 ANQGSEA. CDR3 amino acids: CSVEDRRGTETQYF. In DNA form, the CDR3 reads TGCAGCGTTGAGGACAGGAGGGGGACGGAGACCCAGTACTTC.

This clone has only a few counts. The chain couples TRBV6-6 to TRBJ1-2, with 9 bases that match TRBD1. The CDR3 runs to 16 residues. Germline CDR1 is MNHNY and CDR2 is SVGAGI (reference sequence). The trim removed 3 bases at V and 1 base at J, leaving 6 bases unmatched. For the CDR3, the DNA is TGTGCCAGCAGTTATTCACGGACAGGGGATAACTATGGCTACACCTTC. Translated: CASSYSRTGDNYGYTF.

The genes are TRBV19 and TRBJ2-5, with D hard to call. This CDR3 is built from 14 residues. Deletions cut 5 bases from V and 1 base from J, with 11 bases between. In germline, CDR1 is LNHDA, CDR2 SQIVND (reference sequence). As DNA, the CDR3 is TGTGCCAGTAGTGCCATACATATCCAAGAGACCCAGTACTTC. The encoded protein is CASSAIHIQETQYF.